A selection of T cell receptor beta chains follows, all from one sample in a study of T cell changes during pregnancy in multiple sclerosis. Assay: immunoSEQ multiplex PCR; the TCRdb copy retains only in-frame clones and omits some. The data contain tens of thousands of clones, around 90% of them singletons. Material: CD4+ T cells from peripheral blood mononuclear cells, obtained in the first trimester of pregnancy. Source of these receptors: a female donor with multiple sclerosis, enrolled in a pregnancy study. The CDR3 runs from the conserved cysteine through the conserved F or W. The D gene is left open where the match is weak. Expanded clones get a size class; other rows say once, few or many, or leave the size out.

>-|TRBJ1-3|TRBV28|-
TGTGCCAGCAGTTTGGTGGGGGCGGGGGCTGGAAACACCATATATTTT
CASSLVGAGAGNTIYF
>-|TRBJ2-7|TRBV6-4|-
TGTGCCAGCAGGGGGGCTAGCGGATCTACTAGCTCCTACGAGCAGTACTTC
CASRGASGSTSSYEQYF
>-|TRBJ1-3|TRBV2|-
TGTGCCAGCAGTGAAGGAGGTCGAAACACCATATATTTT
CASSEGGRNTIYF
>TRBD1|TRBJ2-1|TRBV5-1|-
TGCGCCAGCAGCTTACGACAGGGGTTAAATGAGCAGTTCTTC
CASSLRQGLNEQFF
>TRBD1|TRBJ1-2|TRBV6-5|-
TGTGCCAGCAGTTCCAGGGGGCGAGGCTACACCTTC
CASSSRGRGYTF
>-|TRBJ2-2|TRBV27|-
TGTGCCAGCAGTTTCACACAGGGTTCCGGGGAGCTGTTTTTT
CASSFTQGSGELFF
>-|TRBJ2-5|TRBV29-1|-
TGCAGCGTTGGGGGGAGGACTCAAGAGACCCAGTACTTC
CSVGGRTQETQYF
>TRBD2|TRBJ2-1|TRBV27|-
TGTGCCAGCAGTTTATGGGCCCCCGGGACTAGCGGCCACAATGAGCAGTTCTTC
CASSLWAPGTSGHNEQFF
>-|TRBJ1-1|TRBV5-8|-
TGTGCCAGCAGCCGATGGGCCATGAACACTGAAGCTTTCTTT
CASSRWAMNTEAFF
>-|TRBJ1-3|TRBV2|-
TGTGCCAGCAGTGTACCGAGCTCTGGAAACACCATATATTTT
CASSVPSSGNTIYF
>TRBD2|TRBJ2-5|TRBV9|few
TGTGCCAGCAGCGTAGACCCTAGCGGGGGGGTACAAGAGACCCAGTACTTC
CASSVDPSGGVQETQYF
>-|TRBJ1-3|TRBV5-5|-
TGTGCCAGCAGCCAGGGGAATCGAAACACCATATATTTT
CASSQGNRNTIYF
>-|TRBJ2-3|TRBV5-6|-
TGTGCCAGCAGCTTGACTAGCACAGATACGCAGTATTTT
CASSLTSTDTQYF
>-|TRBJ2-5|TRBV5-1|-
TGCGCCAGCAGCCCGAGCGGTTCAGAGACCCAGTACTTC
CASSPSGSETQYF
>TRBD2|TRBJ2-1|TRBV4-2|-
TGTGCCAGCAGCCAAGAAGTGGTGGGCGGGAGCAGGAATGAGCAGTTCTTC
CASSQEVVGGSRNEQFF
>TRBD1|TRBJ2-7|TRBV28|-
TGTGCCGCCCGTCGCTATAAATACTACAGGGGGGCCTCCTACGAGCAGTACTTC
CAARRYKYYRGASYEQYF
>TRBD1|TRBJ1-2|TRBV4-1|-
TGCGCCAGCAGCCAAGTCCGGGACAGGGCTGATATTAACTATGGCTACACCTTC
CASSQVRDRADINYGYTF
>-|TRBJ1-1|TRBV14|-
TGTGCCAGCAGCCGATTCGAGGGGGGGGGCACTGAAGCTTTCTTT
CASSRFEGGGTEAFF
>TRBD1|TRBJ1-1|TRBV27|-
TGTGCCAGCAGCCAAGGACAGGTCGACCCAGCTGAAGCTTTCTTT
CASSQGQVDPAEAFF
>-|TRBJ1-2|TRBV30|-
TGTGCCTGGTGGGTCCCTACTCGACAGGCTCGGTCGGGCTACACCTTC
CAWWVPTRQARSGYTF
>-|TRBJ1-1|TRBV5-1|-
TGCGCCAGCAGCCTGCCGGGGGTCGGAGAAAAGAACACTGAAGCTTTCTTT
CASSLPGVGEKNTEAFF
>TRBD1|TRBJ1-5|TRBV30|-
TGTGCCTGGAGTTCGGGACAGTCCAATCAGCCCCAGCATTTT
CAWSSGQSNQPQHF
>TRBD1|TRBJ1-3|TRBV6-1|-
TGTGCCAGCAGTGACGGACAGGGGGCGAGGGGAAACACCATATATTTT
CASSDGQGARGNTIYF
>-|TRBJ2-7|TRBV2|medium-sized
TGTGCCAGCAGGGTCGGGTCAATCAACTCCTACGAGCAGTACTTC
CASRVGSINSYEQYF